This TCR beta chain was observed in a study of T cells after yellow fever vaccination. Study as a whole: Preparation used SMART-Seq v4 Ultra Low Input for the low-cell-number fractions.

TCR cDNA, made by 5'RACE template switching, carried an added universal primer site and UMIs. Each CDR3 protein is one row after TCRdb ran MiXCR on the 5' RACE reads. The sample lists 610,000 or so distinct CDR3 sequences, about 12% seen once, with 14% to 15% in the top ten. Trimming removed 8 bases from V and 0 bases from J, with 11 bases in between. Germline-derived CDR1 and CDR2 are KGHSH and LQKENI. This CDR3 region has 14 residues. Study results and caveats: The bulk population could contribute abundant contaminating clonotypes to FACS-sorted repertoires.

The table lists this clonotype with many counts. Its matching antigen is unknown. The TCR originated in a man aged 25 to 40 who received the YFV17D yellow fever vaccine. Source: PBMCs, taken on the day of the yellow fever booster vaccination. The chain joins TRBV18 to TRBJ2-1; D is uncertain. CDR3 bases: TGTGCCAGCAGTCCATTAAGCTCCTACAATGAGCAGTTCTTC. Translated, it gives CASSPLSSYNEQFF.